A single sample gave rise to the 21 T cell receptor beta chains below, sequenced in a study of T cell changes during pregnancy in multiple sclerosis. Measured with immunoSEQ multiplex PCR; TCRdb has only the in-frame clones, and not every one. The data show about 51,000 clones, roughly 92% seen once. Specimen: CD4+ T cells from peripheral blood mononuclear cells, collected in the second trimester of pregnancy. The receptor source for this set is a female donor with multiple sclerosis, enrolled in a pregnancy study.

This clone has a single count. The V gene is TRBV9, the J gene TRBJ2-5; D perhaps matches TRBD2 (7 bases). The CDR3 totals 14 residues. The germline V and J ends were trimmed by 3 bases and 2 bases, with 11 bases remaining between them. Germline CDR1 and CDR2: SGDLS and YYNGEE. DNA of the CDR3: TGTGCCAGCAGCGGGGGGGGGACACAAGAGACCCAGTACTTC. This encodes CASSGGGTQETQYF.

The chain recombines TRBV5-1 with TRBJ2-5; TRBD2 might be the D (6 bases). This CDR3 is 15 amino acids long. Germline lookup yields CDR1 SGHRS and CDR2 YFSETQ. The V end lost 0 bases, the J end lost 5 bases, and 14 bases lay between the germline ends. CDR3 bases: TGCGCCAGCAGCTTGGGACTAGGCGGTCCGGAGACCCAGTACTTC. Translating it yields CASSLGLGGPETQYF.

The J gene is TRBJ2-2, the V gene TRBV4-2; D is perhaps TRBD2 (5 bases). V lost 0 bases and J 1 base, leaving 12 bases between the germline ends. This CDR3 comprises 17 residues. Germline CDR1 reads LGHNA; CDR2 reads YNFKEQ. The CDR3 nucleotides are TGTGCCAGCAGCCAAGATCGAGCGGACGGGAACACCGGGGAGCTGTTTTTT. It translates to CASSQDRADGNTGELFF.

This clone was observed a single time. The rearrangement joins TRBV13 to TRBJ1-2; no definite D call. The CDR3 length is 13 residues. CDR1 is PRHDT and CDR2 is FYEKMQ in the germline V gene (reference sequence). Trimming left V 5 bases short and J 1 base short, with 8 bases between. The CDR3 nucleotides are TGTGCCAGCAGCCGGCGGGTTAACTATGGCTACACCTTC. As protein: CASSRRVNYGYTF.

The chain employs TRBV30 and TRBJ1-5; no clear D gene. This CDR3 contains 16 residues. V was pared by 1 base and J by 3 bases, with 16 bases between. Germline-derived CDR1 and CDR2 are GTSNPN and SVGIG (reference sequence). For the CDR3, the DNA is TGTGCCTGGAGTGAGAGTATGGAGGGTAACAATCAGCCCCAGCATTTT. Encoded protein: CAWSESMEGNNQPQHF.

This chain joins TRBV4-2 and TRBJ1-1, with D possibly being TRBD1 (5 bases). V was pared by 0 bases and J by 4 bases, with 12 bases between. This CDR3 spans 15 amino acids. Germline CDR1 reads LGHNA; CDR2 reads YNFKEQ. CDR3 sequence reads: CASSQEAGRSTEAFF. In nucleotides, the CDR3 is TGTGCCAGCAGCCAAGAGGCAGGGAGGAGCACTGAAGCTTTCTTT.

This chain uses TRBV7-6 with TRBJ1-6; 10 bases map to TRBD1. The germline V gene has CDR1 SGHVS and CDR2 FNYEAQ. The ends lost 2 bases at V and 0 bases at J; junction bases unmatched: 7. The CDR3 consists of 19 residues. This chain's CDR3 is CASSLTGTGDYSYNSPLHF. CDR3 DNA: TGTGCCAGCAGCTTAACCGGGACAGGGGATTACTCCTATAATTCACCCCTCCACTTT.

The rearrangement joins TRBV6-5 to TRBJ2-3; TRBD2 matches at 7 bases. J gave up 0 bases and V 2 bases, and 2 bases lay outside the gene matches. CDR3 length: 15 amino acids. Germline V gives CDR1 MNHEY, CDR2 SVGAGI. The CDR3 loop reads CASSYGGGSTDTQYF. The CDR3 DNA is TGTGCCAGCAGTTACGGCGGGGGAAGCACAGATACGCAGTATTTT.

The chain couples TRBV5-1 to TRBJ1-3; maybe TRBD1 (5 bases). This CDR3 is 14 amino acids long. Trimming pared 7 bases from V and 4 bases from J, leaving 15 bases between. The germline gives CDR1 SGHRS, CDR2 YFSETQ. CDR3 nucleotides: TGCGCCAGCGGGGCAGCAGGATCCGGAAACACCATATATTTT. Translated: CASGAAGSGNTIYF.

The V and J genes are TRBV6-4 and TRBJ1-4, with D possibly TRBD1 on 6 matching bases. The germline V gene encodes CDR1 MRHNA and CDR2 SNTAGT. The CDR3 is made up of 15 amino acids. Trimming cost V 6 bases and J 8 bases, with 19 bases left between them. CDR3 coding DNA: TGTGCCAGCAGCCCCGGGACAAGGATGGGAGAAAAACTGTTTTTT. Encoded protein: CASSPGTRMGEKLFF.

This clone appeared once. The chain employs TRBV7-2 and TRBJ1-5; TRBD1 aligns across 7 bases. The CDR3 length is 15 residues. J gave up 6 bases and V 7 bases, and 12 bases lay outside the gene matches. Germline V gene lookup returns CDR1 SGHTA and CDR2 FQGNSA. The CDR3 spells CASTRQGVFRQPQHF. The CDR3 nucleotides are TGTGCCAGCACCAGACAGGGAGTTTTCCGTCAGCCCCAGCATTTT.

The rearrangement joins TRBV19 to TRBJ1-2; D is uncertain. Per the germline V gene, CDR1 is LNHDA and CDR2 is SQIVND (reference sequence). V lost 5 bases, J lost 9 bases, and 16 bases lay in between. This CDR3 has 13 amino acids. The CDR3 DNA reads as TGTGCCAGTAGTGGCCACCTTCCGATCTGCTACACCTTC. It specifies CASSGHLPICYTF.

CDR3 sequence: CASTGLAGGLLDTQYF. The CDR3 DNA reads TGCGCCAGCACCGGACTAGCGGGGGGGCTGTTAGATACGCAGTATTTT. The chain recombines TRBV5-1 with TRBJ2-3, with 15 bases fitting TRBD2. V was clipped by 6 bases and J by 5 bases; unmatched bases: 7. Germline lookup yields CDR1 SGHRS and CDR2 YFSETQ. CDR3 size: 16 residues.

V and J are TRBV9 and TRBJ2-5, with 10 bases that match TRBD2. This CDR3 has 15 amino acids. CDR1 SGDLS and CDR2 YYNGEE come from the germline V gene. J was trimmed by 5 bases and V by 3 bases; bases with no gene match: 7. The CDR3 DNA follows: TGTGCCAGCAGCGCCTCTAGCGGGGGATGGGAGACCCAGTACTTC. Translated: CASSASSGGWETQYF.

On this clone: The identical CDR3 is also encoded by other nucleotide sequences in the sample. The chain employs TRBV12-5 and TRBJ2-5; D may be TRBD2 (5 bases). This CDR3 comprises 14 residues. Looked up from germline, CDR1 is LGHNT and CDR2 is FRNRAP. Trimming removed 7 bases from V and 2 bases from J, with 14 bases in between. The CDR3, as DNA: TGTGCTAGTGCCCCATCGGGCGGGCAAGAGACCCAGTACTTC. It yields the protein CASAPSGGQETQYF.

The V gene is TRBV5-4, the J gene TRBJ2-6, with 9 bases lining up with TRBD1. Germline-derived CDR1 and CDR2 are SGHNT and YYREEE (reference sequence). This CDR3 spans 18 amino acids. Trimming at V came to 1 base and at J to 0 bases, leaving 5 bases not matched to a gene. CDR3 loop: CASSLRQGVSSGANVLTF. The CDR3 DNA is TGTGCCAGCAGCTTGCGACAGGGGGTTAGCTCTGGGGCCAACGTCCTGACTTTC. Together with reference TRBV5-4 and TRBJ2-6, the CDR3 gives the full variable domain: ETGVTQSPTHLIKTRGQQVTLRCSSQSGHNTVSWYQQALGQGPQFIFQYYREEENGRGNFPPRFSGLQFPNYSSELNVNALELDDSALYLCASSLRQGVSSGANVLTFGAGSRLTVL.

The chain recombines TRBV1 with TRBJ1-2; TRBD1, the table's D call, was not compared with the DNA. TRBV1 is a listed pseudogene. CDR3 length: 15 residues. The DNA of the CDR3 is TGCACCAACACATCCTGGGACAGCCAACTCTATGGCTACACCTTC. The encoded protein is CTNTSWDSQLYGYTF.

This chain links TRBV7-2 with TRBJ2-5; TRBD2 agrees at 9 bases. Germline V gene data show CDR1 as SGHTA and CDR2 as FQGNSA. V was pared by 5 bases and J by 4 bases, with 11 bases of the junction left unmatched. The CDR3 totals 16 residues. The chain's CDR3 is CASSPPGTSIAETQYF. CDR3 bases: TGTGCCAGCAGCCCTCCCGGGACTAGCATTGCAGAGACCCAGTACTTC. Based on the CDR3 plus reference TRBV7-2 and TRBJ2-5, the full variable domain is GAGVSQSPSNKVTEKGKDVELRCDPISGHTALYWYRQSLGQGLEFLIYFQGNSAPDKSGLPSDRFSAERTGGSVSTLTIQRTQQEDSAVYLCASSPPGTSIAETQYFGPGTRLLVL.

V is TRBV19 and J is TRBJ1-1, with 9 bases aligning to TRBD1. Germline CDR1 reads LNHDA; CDR2 reads SQIVND (reference sequence). The trim removed 8 bases at V and 0 bases at J, leaving 10 bases unmatched. This CDR3 comprises 16 residues. This chain's CDR3 is CASSKRTGALNTEAFF. Written as DNA, the CDR3 is TGTGCCAGTTCTAAAAGGACAGGGGCTTTGAACACTGAAGCTTTCTTT.

The chain is built from TRBV7-2 and TRBJ2-5; D not resolved. The CDR3 consists of 13 residues. Deletions cut 0 bases from V and 2 bases from J, with 4 bases between. Germline-derived CDR1 and CDR2 are SGHTA and FQGNSA. CDR3 sequence reads: CASSLARQETQYF. As DNA, the CDR3 is TGTGCCAGCAGCTTAGCCAGGCAAGAGACCCAGTACTTC.

The table lists this clone with a count of one. The chain has TRBV29-1 and TRBJ1-2; D not resolved. The CDR3 is made up of 12 amino acids. With 2 bases removed from V and 6 bases from J, the gap between germline ends came to 10 bases. From germline, CDR1 is SQVTM and CDR2 ANQGSEA. DNA of the CDR3: TGCAGCGTTGAAAACCCGGCGGATGGCTACACCTTC. Amino acids: CSVENPADGYTF.